The 27 T cell receptor beta chains below all came from one sample that was sequenced in a study of blood T cell repertoires in COVID-19. This table comes from immunoSEQ multiplex PCR, and its TCRdb copy is limited to in-frame clones, with some not included. Among more than 300,000 clones listed, around 88% were seen once. Material: peripheral blood. These receptors were collected from a woman between 45 and 65 years old with acute or convalescent COVID-19.

The chain employs TRBV6-6 and TRBJ2-7; maybe TRBD1 (5 bases). The V end was cut by 5 bases, the J end by 4 bases, with 9 bases between. From germline, CDR1 is MNHNY and CDR2 SVGAGI (reference sequence). The CDR3 is 12 residues long. This CDR3 reads CASSPTEYEQYF. CDR3 nucleotides: TGTGCCAGCAGTCCGACAGAGTACGAGCAGTACTTC.

This chain links TRBV4-3 with TRBJ2-3; D is unclear. Germline V CDR1 and CDR2: LGHNA, YSLEER. The CDR3 extends over 17 amino acids. V lost 1 base and J 1 base, leaving 15 bases between the germline ends. CDR3 residues: CASSQAAGGTRTDTQYF. The CDR3 nucleotides are TGCGCCAGCAGCCAAGCCGCTGGCGGAACCCGCACAGATACGCAGTATTTT.

V gene TRBV10-3 combines with J gene TRBJ1-5; 7 bases fit TRBD1. Looked up from germline, CDR1 is ENHRY and CDR2 is SYGVKD. V gave up 4 bases and J gave up 7 bases; unmatched junction bases: 7. The CDR3 extends over 14 amino acids. The CDR3 spells CAISVGGGGQPQHF. The DNA of the CDR3 is TGTGCCATCAGTGTAGGAGGGGGCGGCCAGCCCCAGCATTTT.

V is TRBV9 and J is TRBJ2-6, with D maybe TRBD1 (5 bases). This CDR3 spans 15 amino acids. Germline CDR1 reads SGDLS; CDR2 reads YYNGEE. Deletions cut 1 base from V and 4 bases from J, with 9 bases between. The CDR3 bases are TGTGCCAGCAGCGTAAGGGGTTTAGGGGCCAACGTCCTGACTTTC. Translated, it gives CASSVRGLGANVLTF.

This chain joins TRBV25-1 and TRBJ2-2, with a weak D call TRBD2 (5 bases). This CDR3 contains 14 residues. Looked up from germline, CDR1 is MGHDK and CDR2 is SYGVNS. Trimming stripped 4 bases from V and 7 bases from J, with 13 bases between. The CDR3 nucleotides are TGTGCCAGCAGTGGTTTGGGGAGCATCGGGGAGCTGTTTTTT. Protein: CASSGLGSIGELFF.

V and J are TRBV27 and TRBJ2-1; 7 bases are a match to TRBD2. CDR1 is MNHEY, CDR2 SMNVEV, per germline (reference sequence). The V and J ends lost 2 bases and 14 bases, in that order; junction bases with no gene match: 9. CDR3 length equals 13 residues. The CDR3 nucleotides read TGTGCCAGCAGTTTAGCGGGAGAAGATAGTAAGTTCTTC. Translation: CASSLAGEDSKFF.

The DNA for the CDR3 is TGTGCCAGCACCCGACTAGCGGTACCCAAGCAGTACTTC. Translating it yields CASTRLAVPKQYF. The chain couples TRBV3-1 (or the pseudogene TRBV3-2) to TRBJ2-7; 9 nucleotides line up with TRBD2. Per germline, CDR1 LGHDT and CDR2 YNNKEL (reference sequence). The length of the CDR3 is 13 residues. V trimming: 7 bases; J trimming: 8 bases; junction bases outside the gene matches: 9.

The sample holds a few counts of this clone. V is TRBV30 and J is TRBJ2-3; D is unclear. Germline CDR1 GTSNPN, CDR2 SVGIG (reference sequence). V was cut by 3 bases and J by 7 bases, with 5 bases left in between. The CDR3 length is 10 residues. Written as DNA, the CDR3 is TGTGCCTGGAGAAAGCATACGCAGTATTTT. Its translation: CAWRKHTQYF.

This clone came up a few times. Distinct nucleotide sequences in the sample also encode this CDR3. The chain is built from TRBV18 and TRBJ1-1, with a possible D match to TRBD1 (6 bases). V was cut by 5 bases and J by 1 base, with 8 bases left in between. Germline assignment: CDR1 KGHSH and CDR2 LQKENI. CDR3 length: 13 amino acids. Here the CDR3 DNA reads TGTGCCAGCTCAAGGACAGCGAACACTGAAGCTTTCTTT. This codes for CASSRTANTEAFF.

This clone was counted a few times. The chain joins TRBV7-3 to TRBJ1-3; no clear D. The CDR3 extends over 11 amino acids. Germline loops: CDR1 SGHTA, CDR2 FQGTGA. V lost 5 bases to trimming and J lost 8 bases, with 7 bases between them. Written as DNA, the CDR3 is TGTGCCAGCAGCCTCGGGGACACCATATATTTT. Its protein product is CASSLGDTIYF.

V gene TRBV5-1 combines with J gene TRBJ2-2; a weak D match, TRBD2 (5 bases). V was trimmed by 4 bases and J by 2 bases, leaving 12 bases between them. This CDR3 region has 15 residues. Germline V CDR1 and CDR2: SGHRS, YFSETQ. The DNA of the CDR3 is TGCGCCAGCAGCCCTTGGGAGTTCAACACCGGGGAGCTGTTTTTT. Translated, it gives CASSPWEFNTGELFF. Supplemented by reference TRBV5-1 and TRBJ2-2, the full variable domain reads KAGVTQTPRYLIKTRGQQVTLSCSPISGHRSVSWYQQTPGQGLQFLFEYFSETQRNKGNFPGRFSGRQFSNSRSEMNVSTLELGDSALYLCASSPWEFNTGELFFGEGSRLTVL.

This chain connects TRBV5-5 to TRBJ2-2, with D perhaps TRBD1 (5 bases). This CDR3 comprises 15 residues. V dropped 4 bases and J dropped 4 bases, with 14 bases sitting between them. Germline lookup yields CDR1 SGHKS and CDR2 YYEKEE (reference sequence). This CDR3 is CASSRQGLSTGELFF. CDR3 DNA: TGTGCCAGCAGCAGGCAGGGTTTAAGCACCGGGGAGCTGTTTTTT.

This clone was recorded only once. This chain connects TRBV24-1 to TRBJ2-3, with D perhaps matching TRBD2 (6 bases). Trimming left V 5 bases short and J 1 base short, with 9 bases between. The CDR3 contains 14 residues. The V gene's germline CDR1 is KGHDR and CDR2 SFDVKD. The CDR3 DNA sequence: TGTGCCACCAGTGGGACGGGGGGCACAGATACGCAGTATTTT. Its translation: CATSGTGGTDTQYF.

Only a few counts were recorded for this clone. The V call is TRBV9, the J call TRBJ2-3, with D perhaps matching TRBD2 (5 bases). Germline V gives CDR1 SGDLS, CDR2 YYNGEE. This CDR3 has 15 residues. The ends were cut back, 4 bases at V and 0 bases at J, with 12 bases in the middle. The CDR3 loop reads CASSIQGLSTDTQYF. The CDR3 nucleotides read TGTGCCAGCAGCATCCAAGGACTTAGCACAGATACGCAGTATTTT.

The chain employs TRBV7-2 and TRBJ1-2; tentatively, D is TRBD1 (6 bases). The CDR3 is 15 amino acids. Germline assignment: CDR1 SGHTA and CDR2 FQGNSA. V gave up 7 bases and J gave up 3 bases, with 18 bases separating them. CDR3 nucleotide sequence: TGTGCCAGCACCACCCGCCAGGGGCCCGACTATGGCTACACCTTC. It is translated as CASTTRQGPDYGYTF.

V is TRBV10-2 and J is TRBJ2-5; D is possibly TRBD2 (5 bases). In germline, CDR1 is WSHSY, CDR2 SAAADI. The CDR3 totals 14 residues. Trimming removed 2 bases from V and 1 base from J, with 8 bases in between. Written as DNA, the CDR3 is TGCGCCAGCAGTGAGGGAAGCGGCCAAGAGACCCAGTACTTC. This translates into CASSEGSGQETQYF.

This CDR3 reads CASSPTDREQYF. CDR3 sequence (DNA): TGTGCCAGCAGTCCAACGGACAGGGAGCAGTACTTC. V is TRBV12-3 or TRBV12-4 and J is TRBJ2-7; 7 bases line up with TRBD1. The ends lost 5 bases at V and 7 bases at J; junction bases unmatched: 5. CDR3 size: 12 residues.

This clone was recorded once. J is TRBJ1-2 and V is TRBV10-3; 10 bases match TRBD1. The J segment lost 5 bases and the V segment lost 3 bases, leaving 6 bases of the junction unmatched. From germline, CDR1 is ENHRY and CDR2 SYGVKD. The CDR3 runs to 15 residues. The CDR3 region is CAISDTRQGAYGYTF. The CDR3 bases are TGTGCCATCAGTGATACAAGACAGGGGGCTTATGGCTACACCTTC.

The rearrangement joins TRBV18 to TRBJ1-4; no clear D. V gave up 4 bases and J gave up 3 bases, with 9 bases separating them. CDR1 is KGHSH, CDR2 LQKENI, per germline. The CDR3 extends over 14 amino acids. CDR3 in DNA: TGTGCCAGCTCACGAGCAGGATCTAATGAAAAACTGTTTTTT. As protein: CASSRAGSNEKLFF.

The CDR3 sequence is CASSQGQDLIGYSEQFF. The DNA for the CDR3 is TGCGCCAGCAGCCAAGGTCAGGATTTGATCGGCTATAGTGAGCAGTTCTTC. The chain couples TRBV4-1 to TRBJ2-1, with no clear D. Germline V gives CDR1 MGHRA, CDR2 YSYEKL. Trimming shortened V by 1 base and J by 9 bases, and 22 bases separated the two germline ends. This CDR3 region has 17 residues.

V and J are TRBV9 and TRBJ2-1, with 7 bases aligning to TRBD2. The CDR3 runs to 15 residues. The germline V gene encodes CDR1 SGDLS and CDR2 YYNGEE. The ends lost 0 bases at V and 9 bases at J; junction bases unmatched: 9. This chain's CDR3 is CASSVGKGGLLEQFF. CDR3 coding DNA: TGTGCCAGCAGCGTAGGGAAGGGAGGGCTCCTTGAGCAGTTCTTC.

On this clone itself: Other DNA sequences in this sample translate to the same CDR3. The chain joins TRBV3-1 (or the pseudogene TRBV3-2) to TRBJ1-5; D is unresolved. CDR3 length equals 15 residues. Trimming shortened V by 1 base and J by 2 bases, and 9 bases separated the two germline ends. Germline V CDR1 and CDR2: LGHDT, YNNKEL (reference sequence). For the CDR3, the DNA is TGTGCCAGCAGCCAAGGCGGCGGTGGCAATCAGCCCCAGCATTTT. Its protein is CASSQGGGGNQPQHF.

This clone was detected only once. Different DNA sequences within this sample yield the same CDR3. The chain links TRBV6-5 to TRBJ1-5; 9 nucleotides line up with TRBD1. The CDR3 has 15 residues. The V gene's germline CDR1 is MNHEY and CDR2 SVGAGI. Trimming at V came to 6 bases and at J to 3 bases, leaving 6 bases not matched to a gene. Here the CDR3 reads CASRLGTGSNQPQHF. CDR3 DNA sequence: TGTGCCAGCAGACTCGGGACAGGGTCCAATCAGCCCCAGCATTTT.

The CDR3 nucleotides are TGTGCCAGCAGCCAAGATCAAGGGAAAAGTTCAGGGCCGTACTTC. This gives the protein CASSQDQGKSSGPYF. The V and J genes are TRBV4-2 and TRBJ2-7; D may be TRBD1 (5 bases). Trimming pared 0 bases from V and 12 bases from J, leaving 21 bases between. The CDR3 covers 15 residues. The germline V gene has CDR1 LGHNA and CDR2 YNFKEQ.

The CDR3 DNA reads as TGCGCCAGCAGCCAACCCCCCAGAGGGACAGGGTCTGGAAACACCATATATTTT. Protein sequence: CASSQPPRGTGSGNTIYF. The chain couples TRBV4-1 to TRBJ1-3; the match to TRBD1 covers 9 bases. Germline CDR1 is MGHRA and CDR2 is YSYEKL. V dropped 2 bases and J dropped 1; count of bases not matched to a gene: 9. This CDR3 spans 18 amino acids.

V and J are TRBV9 and TRBJ2-1, with 12 positions matching TRBD2. The CDR3 loop spans 16 amino acids. The J segment lost 3 bases and the V segment lost 1 base, leaving 2 bases of the junction unmatched. Germline CDR1 is SGDLS and CDR2 is YYNGEE. The CDR3 sequence: CASSVTSGRNYNEQFF. The CDR3 nucleotides are TGTGCCAGCAGCGTAACTAGCGGGAGGAACTACAATGAGCAGTTCTTC.

V is TRBV7-2 and J is TRBJ2-7; the D gene is possibly TRBD2 (6 bases). The DNA end is more similar to TRBJ2-1, so the J call may be wrong. The CDR3 consists of 16 residues. Germline V CDR1 and CDR2: SGHTA, FQGNSA. The CDR3 spells CASSGRGLYVYNEQFF. Here the CDR3 DNA reads TGTGCCAGCAGCGGTCGGGGACTCTACGTCTACAATGAGCAGTTCTTC.